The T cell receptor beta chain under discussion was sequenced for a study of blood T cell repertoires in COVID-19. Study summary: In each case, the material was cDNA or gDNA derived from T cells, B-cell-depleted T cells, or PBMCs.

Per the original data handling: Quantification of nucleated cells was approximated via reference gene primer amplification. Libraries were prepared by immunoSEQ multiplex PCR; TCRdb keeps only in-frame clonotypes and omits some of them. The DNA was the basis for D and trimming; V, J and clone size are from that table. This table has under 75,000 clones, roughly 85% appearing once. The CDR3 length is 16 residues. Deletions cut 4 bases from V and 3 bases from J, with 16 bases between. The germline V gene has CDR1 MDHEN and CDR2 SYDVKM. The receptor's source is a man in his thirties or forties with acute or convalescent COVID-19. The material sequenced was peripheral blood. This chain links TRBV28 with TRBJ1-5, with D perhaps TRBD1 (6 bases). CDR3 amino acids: CASSSLGQIDNQPQHF. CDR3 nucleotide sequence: TGTGCCAGCAGTTCCTTAGGACAGATAGACAATCAGCCCCAGCATTTT.